This T cell receptor (beta chain) was captured in a study of beta chain features in type 1 diabetes. Study-level information: The patients were much like the healthy donors in age, gender and cell yields. Study-wide results and limits: Shorter TCRB CDR3s, moderately but significantly so, were found in Type 1 diabetes patients in all four CD4+ subsets. Small HLA sub-analyses could not settle whether HLA shapes TCRB rearrangement.

A remark on this clone: What it binds is not known.

Expressed TCRB transcripts were sequenced, since all the RNA that had been isolated was reverse transcribed. Sequencing was performed with immunoSEQ multiplex PCR; in TCRdb, only in-frame clones are kept and a portion is missing. The profile shows more than 150,000 clones, 13% of them singletons. Every participating donor gave one draw, a heparinised blood sample averaging roughly 100 mL. From germline, CDR1 is MGHRA and CDR2 YSYEKL. The CDR3 consists of 16 residues. The junction had 6 bases not matched to a gene; V was cut back by 4 bases and J by 2 bases. This clonotype originated in a woman in her late teens or twenties in good health. This chain links TRBV4-1 with TRBJ2-1; 9 bases agree with TRBD2. Source material: central memory CD4+ T cells from blood. The CDR3 loop reads CASSPLPSGTYNEQFF. CDR3 nucleotides: TGCGCCAGCAGCCCACTACCTAGCGGGACCTACAATGAGCAGTTCTTC.